Listed here are 28 T cell receptor beta chains from one sample, sequenced in a study of blood T cell repertoires in COVID-19. The method was immunoSEQ multiplex PCR; TCRdb's version includes in-frame clones alone and lacks a portion of them. The sample shows approximately 240,000 clones, 75% to 95% of them seen only once. Sequenced material: PBMCs or T cells enriched from blood (not recorded which). Source of these receptors: a woman under 30 who had recovered from COVID-19.

V and J are TRBV6-2 or TRBV6-3 and TRBJ2-1; 9 bases match TRBD2. This CDR3 region has 17 residues. Germline V CDR1 and CDR2: MNHEY, SVGEGT. The J segment lost 3 bases and the V segment lost 3 bases, leaving 9 bases of the junction unmatched. The CDR3 here is CASSYSPAGGRYNEQFF. The DNA for the CDR3 is TGTGCCAGCAGTTATTCGCCAGCGGGGGGCCGCTACAATGAGCAGTTCTTC.

This clone was counted a single time. The chain is built from TRBV5-1 and TRBJ1-6; TRBD1 matches at 7 bases. After removal of 1 base from V and 5 bases from J, the junction contained 6 bases not matched to a gene. This CDR3 region has 16 residues. CDR1 and CDR2 (germline): SGHRS, YFSETQ. The DNA of the CDR3 is TGCGCCAGCAGCTTGATACAGGGGATCAATAATTCACCCCTCCACTTT. Translated: CASSLIQGINNSPLHF.

The genes are TRBV11-2 and TRBJ2-5; 8 nucleotides match TRBD1. V gave up 3 bases and J gave up 4 bases; unmatched junction bases: 1. The CDR3 is 13 residues long. The germline gives CDR1 SGHAT, CDR2 FQNNGV. The CDR3 DNA sequence: TGTGCCAGCAGCTTCCAGGGGGCAGAGACCCAGTACTTC. The encoded protein is CASSFQGAETQYF.

The chain has TRBV7-8 and TRBJ2-2; unclear D gene. V shed 5 bases and J shed 1 base, with 8 bases lying between them. CDR1 is SGHVS and CDR2 is FQNEAQ in the germline V gene. The CDR3 totals 14 residues. CDR3 amino acids: CASSRDWNTGELFF. As DNA, the CDR3 is TGTGCCAGCAGCCGAGACTGGAACACCGGGGAGCTGTTTTTT.

J is TRBJ2-5 and V is TRBV3-1 (or the pseudogene TRBV3-2), with TRBD1 matching 10 bases. The V segment lost 4 bases and the J segment 3 bases; nucleotides outside the gene matches: 11. The CDR3 loop spans 17 amino acids. Germline CDR1 and CDR2: LGHDT and YNNKEL (reference sequence). The CDR3 DNA reads as TGTGCCAGCAGCCGCGGATCCGTCGGGACAGGGGAAGAGACCCAGTACTTC. It specifies CASSRGSVGTGEETQYF.

The CDR3 is CASSFRATLSDEQYF. As DNA, the CDR3 is TGTGCCAGCAGTTTTCGAGCTACCCTCTCTGACGAGCAGTACTTC. The chain joins TRBV28 to TRBJ2-7; no reliable D call. CDR1 and CDR2 from the germline V gene are MDHEN and SYDVKM. V lost 3 bases, J lost 5 bases, and 17 bases lay in between. The CDR3 is made up of 15 amino acids.

The chain recombines TRBV28 with TRBJ2-7; D remains unclear. Trimming shortened V by 1 base and J by 6 bases, and 4 bases separated the two germline ends. Germline-derived CDR1 and CDR2 are MDHEN and SYDVKM. The CDR3 loop spans 11 amino acids. This CDR3 reads CASSLLVEQYF. The CDR3 DNA reads TGTGCCAGCAGTTTATTAGTCGAGCAGTACTTC. Full variable domain (remainder filled in from reference TRBV28 and TRBJ2-7): DVKVTQSSRYLVKRTGEKVFLECVQDMDHENMFWYRQDPGLGLRLIYFSYDVKMKEKGDIPEGYSVSREKKERFSLILESASTNQTSMYLCASSLLVEQYFGPGTRLTVT.

The chain couples TRBV7-9 to TRBJ2-2; 8 bases line up with TRBD2. Germline lookup yields CDR1 SEHNR and CDR2 FQNEAQ (reference sequence). The CDR3 has 16 residues. The ends lost 5 bases at V and 4 bases at J; junction bases unmatched: 9. DNA of the CDR3: TGTGCCAGCAGCCCCCATAGCGGGGCGGGCACCGGGGAGCTGTTTTTT. Translated: CASSPHSGAGTGELFF.

The chain is built from TRBV25-1 and TRBJ2-2; 9 nucleotides match TRBD2. The germline V gene has CDR1 MGHDK and CDR2 SYGVNS. The J segment lost 3 bases and the V segment lost 7 bases, leaving 6 bases of the junction unmatched. The CDR3 loop spans 15 amino acids. CDR3 in DNA: TGTGCCAGCAAGTCCGGCGGGAGGGACACCGGGGAGCTGTTTTTT. This translates into CASKSGGRDTGELFF.

The CDR3 loop is CASSVQGVIGNTIYF. For the CDR3, the DNA is TGTGCCAGCAGCGTACAGGGGGTCATTGGAAACACCATATATTTT. This sequence joins TRBV2 and TRBJ1-3; the match to TRBD1 covers 8 bases. J was trimmed by 3 bases and V by 6 bases; bases with no gene match: 7. The germline CDR1 and CDR2 sequences are SNHLY and FYNNEI. CDR3 length equals 15 residues.

The V gene is TRBV19, the J gene TRBJ1-1; tentatively, D is TRBD1 (5 bases). Trimming took off 1 base at V and 3 bases at J, with 15 bases between the two ends. This CDR3 spans 16 amino acids. CDR1 LNHDA and CDR2 SQIVND come from the germline V gene (reference sequence). The CDR3 region has the DNA TGTGCCAGTAGTATAGCCGGGGGGGGTTCCTACACTGAAGCTTTCTTT. Its protein product is CASSIAGGGSYTEAFF.

The CDR3 spells CASSPLEGGVAEAFF. Here the CDR3 DNA reads TGTGCCAGCAGCCCTTTAGAAGGCGGCGTAGCTGAAGCTTTCTTT. The chain links TRBV9 to TRBJ1-1; D not resolved. Germline V lookup: CDR1 SGDLS, CDR2 YYNGEE. V dropped 4 bases and J dropped 6 bases, with 19 bases sitting between them. This CDR3 has 15 residues. The entire variable domain, with the rest obtained from reference TRBV9 and TRBJ1-1, is as follows: DSGVTQTPKHLITATGQRVTLRCSPRSGDLSVYWYQQSLDQGLQFLIQYYNGEERAKGNILERFSAQQFPDLHSELNLSSLELGDSALYFCASSPLEGGVAEAFFGQGTRLTVV.

Points on this clone: The identical CDR3 is also encoded by other nucleotide sequences in the sample. The J gene is TRBJ1-2, the V gene TRBV5-1; D not certain. CDR1 is SGHRS and CDR2 is YFSETQ in the germline V gene. V was pared by 0 bases and J by 2 bases, with 5 bases between. This CDR3 contains 13 residues. The CDR3 sequence: CASSLGQNYGYTF. In DNA, the CDR3 is TGCGCCAGCAGCTTGGGTCAGAACTATGGCTACACCTTC.

The genes are TRBV29-1 and TRBJ1-2, with 8 bases aligning to TRBD1. In germline, CDR1 is SQVTM, CDR2 ANQGSEA. CDR3 length: 13 amino acids. Trimming cost V 6 bases and J 3 bases; bases outside gene matches: 6. As DNA, the CDR3 is TGCAGCGTCCCGACAGGGGTATACTATGGCTACACCTTC. Translation gives CSVPTGVYYGYTF.

The V and J genes are TRBV5-1 and TRBJ2-1; 8 bases match TRBD1. The CDR3 runs 14 residues. V lost 4 bases, J lost 10 bases, and 10 bases stayed unmatched. The germline gives CDR1 SGHRS, CDR2 YFSETQ. The CDR3 DNA reads as TGCGCCAGCAGCCCAGGGGGCCCCAGTAAGGAGCAGTTCTTC. This translates into CASSPGGPSKEQFF.

This clone was detected only once. This chain connects TRBV7-2 to TRBJ1-2, with D maybe TRBD1 (5 bases). CDR3 length: 13 amino acids. Trimming shortened V by 3 bases and J by 4 bases, and 9 bases separated the two germline ends. Germline assignment: CDR1 SGHTA and CDR2 FQGNSA. In DNA, the CDR3 is TGTGCCAGCAGCTTCCAGGGAATCTATGGCTACACCTTC. This gives the protein CASSFQGIYGYTF.

The chain uses TRBV7-2 and TRBJ2-7, with 11 bases lining up with TRBD2. The CDR3 is 15 residues long. In germline, CDR1 is SGHTA, CDR2 FQGNSA. V gave up 4 bases and J gave up 7 bases; unmatched junction bases: 9. The CDR3 loop reads CASSSKTSGAGEQYF. In nucleotides, the CDR3 is TGTGCCAGCAGCTCCAAGACTAGCGGGGCGGGGGAGCAGTACTTC.

This clone has only one observation. The chain joins TRBV5-8 to TRBJ1-1, with D perhaps TRBD1 (6 bases). V was clipped by 3 bases and J by 6 bases, with 15 bases between them. CDR3 length: 14 residues. The germline V gene has CDR1 SGHTS and CDR2 YDEGEE. The CDR3 protein is CASSSKAGTSEAFF. The CDR3 DNA reads as TGTGCCAGCAGCTCGAAGGCAGGGACATCTGAAGCTTTCTTT.

The chain carries TRBV6-6 and TRBJ1-2, with a weak D call TRBD1 (6 bases). The CDR3 is 14 residues long. Germline CDR1 MNHNY, CDR2 SVGAGI (reference sequence). V lost 5 bases and J 5 bases, leaving 15 bases between the germline ends. The CDR3 region has the DNA TGTGCCAGCAGTACCGGACAGCAAGTATATGGCTACACCTTC. Translated: CASSTGQQVYGYTF.

The chain has TRBV29-1 and TRBJ1-1, with D possibly being TRBD1 (5 bases). The V and J ends lost 0 bases and 5 bases respectively, with 16 bases between them. The germline gives CDR1 SQVTM, CDR2 ANQGSEA. CDR3 size: 15 residues. In nucleotides, the CDR3 is TGCAGCGTTGAAGAGGTGGGCCGGGGGGAGACTGAAGCTTTCTTT. Its translation: CSVEEVGRGETEAFF.

This rearrangement joins TRBV6-5 to TRBJ2-7; tentatively, D is TRBD2 (5 bases). V was pared by 9 bases and J by 0 bases, with 15 bases between. This CDR3 is built from 14 residues. Germline CDR1 reads MNHEY; CDR2 reads SVGAGI. CDR3 region: CASYPTRSSYEQYF. Here the CDR3 DNA reads TGTGCCAGTTACCCCACTAGATCCTCCTACGAGCAGTACTTC.

J is TRBJ1-6 and V is TRBV7-3, with TRBD1 matching 7 bases. The CDR3 totals 15 residues. Germline-derived CDR1 and CDR2 are SGHTA and FQGTGA. The junction had 7 bases not matched to a gene; V was cut back by 3 bases and J by 8 bases. The CDR3 nucleotides are TGTGCCAGCAGCTTCACCGGACAGGAGGATTCACCCCTCCACTTT. It yields the protein CASSFTGQEDSPLHF. The full variable domain, completed using reference TRBV7-3 and TRBJ1-6, is GAGVSQTPSNKVTEKGKYVELRCDPISGHTALYWYRQSLGQGPEFLIYFQGTGAADDSGLPNDRFFAVRPEGSVSTLKIQRTERGDSAVYLCASSFTGQEDSPLHFGNGTRLTVT.

The chain carries TRBV5-6 and TRBJ1-2; perhaps TRBD1 as D (5 bases). The V end lost 4 bases, the J end lost 5 bases, and 15 bases lay between the germline ends. Germline V gene lookup returns CDR1 SGHDT and CDR2 YYEEEE. The CDR3 spans 14 residues. The CDR3 loop reads CASSPIGGVYGYTF. DNA for the CDR3: TGTGCCAGCAGCCCGATTGGAGGGGTTTATGGCTACACCTTC.

In this sample, this clone turned up once. The chain couples TRBV14 to TRBJ2-2; TRBD2 is a possible D gene (5 bases). V was clipped by 6 bases and J by 6 bases, with 5 bases between them. The germline V gene has CDR1 SGHDN and CDR2 FVKESK. This CDR3 contains 11 residues. The DNA of the CDR3 is TGTGCCAGCAGGAGGGCCGGGGAGCTGTTTTTT. Translation: CASRRAGELFF. The variable domain in full, completed from reference TRBV14 and TRBJ2-2, reads EAGVTQFPSHSVIEKGQTVTLRCDPISGHDNLYWYRRVMGKEIKFLLHFVKESKQDESGMPNNRFLAERTGGTYSTLKVQPAELEDSGVYFCASRRAGELFFGEGSRLTVL.

This sequence joins TRBV6-5 and TRBJ1-1, with a tentative D call TRBD1 (6 bases). V lost 5 bases, J lost 1 base, and 8 bases lay in between. The CDR3 has 13 amino acids. The germline gives CDR1 MNHEY, CDR2 SVGAGI. The CDR3 reads CASSLDRNTEAFF. Written as DNA, the CDR3 is TGTGCCAGCAGTCTGGACAGGAACACTGAAGCTTTCTTT.

Only a few counts were recorded for this clone. This chain links TRBV20-1 with TRBJ1-3, with unresolved D. V dropped 3 bases and J dropped 2 bases, with 8 bases sitting between them. The length of the CDR3 is 13 residues. From germline, CDR1 is DFQATT and CDR2 SNEGSKA (reference sequence). CDR3 loop: CSASSRAGNTIYF. The CDR3 bases are TGCAGTGCTAGTAGCCGGGCTGGAAACACCATATATTTT.

The V call is TRBV12-3 or TRBV12-4, the J call TRBJ1-6, with a weak D call TRBD1 (5 bases). The ends were cut back, 2 bases at V and 16 bases at J, with 12 bases in the middle. This CDR3 contains 12 residues. CDR3 nucleotide sequence: TGTGCCAGCAGTTTACAGGGACTCCAACTCCACTTT. Translating gives CASSLQGLQLHF.

The rearrangement joins TRBV11-1 to TRBJ1-4; TRBD1 might be the D (6 bases). This CDR3 spans 15 amino acids. V was pared by 2 bases and J by 5 bases, with 12 bases between. The germline CDR1 and CDR2 sequences are SGHAT and FQDESV (reference sequence). The CDR3 loop is CASSLLADRNEKLFF. The CDR3 region has the DNA TGTGCCAGCAGCTTATTGGCAGACAGGAATGAAAAACTGTTTTTT.